These T cell receptor beta chains were read from a single sample in a study of T cell responses to AZD1222 COVID-19 vaccine. Sequencing was performed with immunoSEQ multiplex PCR; in TCRdb, only in-frame clones are kept and a portion is missing. The data show fewer than 200,000 clones, with 92% seen just once and less than 1.5% held by the top ten. This specimen was peripheral blood, taken on day 0 of AZD1222 vaccination. The receptors here all came from an adult in good health. Each CDR3 is given with its conserved first and last residue. The order of the fields is V gene, clone size, D gene, J gene, CDR3 length, CDR3 protein, CDR3 DNA. The D gene is left open where the match is weak. Size is omitted from some rows. Given values are once, few, many or a class for expanded clones.

TRBV12-3/TRBV12-4	.	.	TRBJ1-1	11	CASSNARDAFF	TGTGCCAGCAGTAACGCAAGGGACGCTTTCTTT
TRBV5-6	.	.	TRBJ1-3	15	CASSSGRWAGNTIYF	TGTGCCAGCAGCTCCGGGAGGTGGGCTGGAAACACCATATATTTT
TRBV11-2	.	.	TRBJ1-5	12	CASSIDGRTQHF	TGTGCCAGCAGCATAGACGGGAGGACCCAGCATTTT
TRBV3-1/TRBV3-2	few	.	TRBJ1-3	15	CASSPGGTRGNTIYF	TGTGCCAGCAGCCCGGGGGGAACGAGGGGAAACACCATATATTTT
TRBV18	.	.	TRBJ2-6	16	CASSPGTFSGANVLTF	TGTGCCAGCTCACCCGGGACTTTCTCTGGGGCCAACGTCCTGACTTTC
TRBV6-5	.	.	TRBJ2-2	14	CASRSRVIGGELFF	TGTGCCAGCAGGTCCAGGGTAATCGGCGGGGAGCTGTTTTTT
TRBV6-2/TRBV6-3	few	.	TRBJ1-5	15	CASSSVSGAVQPQHF	TGTGCCAGCAGTTCTGTCTCAGGGGCTGTTCAGCCCCAGCATTTT
TRBV2	.	.	TRBJ2-3	16	CASSEARLARGDTQYF	TGTGCCAGCAGTGAAGCGAGGCTAGCTAGGGGGGATACGCAGTATTTT
TRBV5-1	.	TRBD1	TRBJ1-2	15	CASSSRQGALYGYTF	TGCGCCAGCAGCTCCCGCCAGGGGGCGCTCTATGGCTACACCTTC
TRBV9	.	TRBD2	TRBJ2-2	18	CASSQGRGHSGDTGELFF	TGTGCCAGCAGCCAGGGGCGGGGGCATAGCGGGGACACCGGGGAGCTGTTTTTT
TRBV7-2	.	TRBD2	TRBJ2-5	16	CASSLGTAGGQETQYF	TGTGCCAGCAGCTTAGGTACAGCGGGGGGGCAAGAGACCCAGTACTTC
TRBV9	.	TRBD2	TRBJ2-1	17	CASSAGTSGGARNEQFF	TGTGCCAGCAGCGCCGGGACTAGCGGGGGGGCCAGGAATGAGCAGTTCTTC
TRBV12-5	.	.	TRBJ1-2	13	CASGFTGGYGYTF	TGTGCTAGTGGTTTTACGGGAGGGTATGGCTACACCTTC
TRBV9	.	TRBD1	TRBJ2-6	17	CASTGTGQQSGANVLTF	TGTGCCAGCACGGGGACAGGGCAACAATCTGGGGCCAACGTCCTGACTTTC
TRBV28	once	TRBD2	TRBJ2-3	18	CASSLGTNLGISTDTQYF	TGTGCCAGCAGTTTAGGGACTAACCTTGGTATATCCACAGATACGCAGTATTTT
TRBV9	once	.	TRBJ1-3	17	CASSGQAAGAAGNTIYF	TGTGCCAGCAGCGGCCAAGCGGCCGGGGCCGCTGGAAACACCATATATTTT
TRBV3-1/TRBV3-2	.	.	TRBJ1-2	12	CASAQGSYGYTF	TGTGCCAGCGCACAGGGTAGCTATGGCTACACCTTC
TRBV10-3	.	TRBD1	TRBJ1-3	14	CAISEATGGNTIYF	TGTGCCATCAGTGAGGCGACAGGGGGAAACACCATATATTTT
TRBV27	.	.	TRBJ1-6	12	CATGTFNSPLHF	TGTGCCACCGGGACATTTAATTCACCCCTCCACTTT
TRBV6-6	.	.	TRBJ2-1	13	CASTLREGSEQFF	TGTGCCAGCACTCTACGCGAGGGGAGTGAGCAGTTCTTC
TRBV7-9	once	.	TRBJ1-5	16	CASSASGAGLNQPQHF	TGTGCCAGCAGCGCCTCCGGGGCAGGTTTGAATCAGCCCCAGCATTTT
TRBV7-2	few	.	TRBJ1-1	14	CASSPPHSNTEAFF	TGTGCCAGCAGCCCCCCACACTCGAACACTGAAGCTTTCTTT
TRBV12-3/TRBV12-4	.	.	TRBJ1-5	13	CASSLTRNQPQHF	TGTGCCAGCAGTTTGACCCGCAATCAGCCCCAGCATTTT
TRBV27	few	.	TRBJ1-4	14	CASSRGGGGEKLFF	TGTGCCAGCAGCCGAGGGGGTGGAGGTGAAAAACTGTTTTTT
TRBV29-1	.	.	TRBJ2-5	13	CSVGGRIQETQYF	TGCAGCGTTGGTGGTCGGATCCAAGAGACCCAGTACTTC
TRBV3-1/TRBV3-2	.	.	TRBJ2-1	19	CASSHPPLFRLVSYNEQFF	TGTGCCAGCAGCCATCCGCCCCTTTTCCGACTAGTTTCCTACAATGAGCAGTTCTTC
TRBV6-5	once	TRBD1	TRBJ1-6	16	CASSYQRQGGNSPLHF	TGTGCCAGCAGTTACCAAAGACAGGGGGGGAATTCACCCCTCCACTTT
TRBV6-5	.	.	TRBJ2-7	15	CASKSPGRNSYEQYF	TGTGCCAGCAAAAGCCCGGGGCGGAACTCCTACGAGCAGTACTTC
TRBV5-1	few	.	TRBJ1-4	14	CASSLTPSGEKLFF	TGCGCCAGCAGCTTGACACCCAGTGGAGAAAAACTGTTTTTT
TRBV27	.	.	TRBJ1-1	15	CASSLGDRMNTEAFF	TGTGCCAGCAGTTTAGGTGACAGGATGAACACTGAAGCTTTCTTT
TRBV4-1	.	.	TRBJ2-5	14	CASSQIPYGETQYF	TGCGCCAGCAGCCAAATCCCATACGGGGAGACCCAGTACTTC
TRBV27	.	.	TRBJ1-1	15	CASSFSKETDTEAFF	TGTGCCAGCAGTTTTTCTAAGGAGACGGACACTGAAGCTTTCTTT
TRBV10-3	.	TRBD1	TRBJ2-7	14	CAISPSTGNYEQYF	TGTGCCATCAGCCCATCGACAGGGAACTACGAGCAGTACTTC
TRBV5-8	once	TRBD1	TRBJ2-3	16	CASSITGQGASDTQYF	TGTGCCAGCAGCATAACGGGACAGGGGGCTTCGGATACGCAGTATTTT
TRBV7-9	.	TRBD1	TRBJ1-1	14	CASSLQTGRGEAFF	TGTGCCAGCAGCTTACAGACAGGGAGGGGGGAAGCTTTCTTT
TRBV28	.	.	TRBJ2-1	16	CASSFPRWEIYNEQFF	TGTGCCAGCAGCTTCCCTCGTTGGGAGATATACAATGAGCAGTTCTTC